The TCR beta chain under discussion was sequenced for a study of control samples from healthy donors and cancer patients. The assay was immunoSEQ multiplex PCR, and TCRdb's table has in-frame clones only and misses some. The sample consists of some 150,000 clones, about 90% of them appearing once. Sequencing used blood. The TCR sequence derives from a man aged 30-40 years in good health.

CDR3 in amino acids: CASSQDTGFSNQPQHF. Here the CDR3 DNA reads TGTGCCAGCAGCCAAGATACGGGGTTCAGCAATCAGCCCCAGCATTTT. The rearrangement uses TRBV4-2 and TRBJ1-5; D unresolved. CDR3 size: 16 residues. Germline CDR1 LGHNA, CDR2 YNFKEQ. Trimming took off 0 bases at V and 1 base at J, with 10 bases between the two ends.